These 2 T cell receptor beta chains share one sample of origin, sequenced in a study of blood T cell repertoires in COVID-19. TCRdb's table, derived via immunoSEQ multiplex PCR, lists solely in-frame clones and lacks some. The sample carries 200,000 to 250,000 clones, 82% recorded once. Input material: peripheral blood. The receptors come from a woman between 70 and 85 years old with acute or convalescent COVID-19.

The rearrangement uses TRBV7-2 and TRBJ1-2; D call uncertain. Germline loops: CDR1 SGHTA, CDR2 FQGNSA. V lost 5 bases to trimming and J lost 6 bases, with 13 bases between them. The CDR3 is 13 residues long. In nucleotides, the CDR3 is TGTGCCAGCAGCCAAGCAGGATGGGATGGCTACACCTTC. It codes for CASSQAGWDGYTF.

This rearrangement joins TRBV9 to TRBJ1-3; D is unclear. The CDR3 covers 16 residues. Germline CDR1 and CDR2: SGDLS and YYNGEE. V gave up 2 bases and J gave up 0 bases, with 12 bases separating them. CDR3 DNA: TGTGCCAGCAGCGTCGCCGGGAACCCCTCTGGAAACACCATATATTTT. Protein: CASSVAGNPSGNTIYF.